These 25 T cell receptor beta chains share one sample of origin, sequenced in a study of T cells in Graves' hyperthyroidism and ophthalmopathy. RNA transcripts served as the template for amplifying TCR beta CDR3 regions. The HTBI primer set was used in a first-round RT-PCR of the TCR CDR3. TCRdb ran MiXCR on the multiplex PCR reads and lists one entry per CDR3 protein. The sample gives around 350,000 distinct CDR3 sequences, 15% to 20% of which show up once; about 4% is in the top ten. The sample comprised blood. Receptors originate from a woman younger than 30 with Graves' hyperthyroidism.

This clonotype occurred many times. V and J are TRBV6-5 and TRBJ1-2, with 8 bases fitting TRBD1. V gave up 2 bases and J gave up 4 bases; unmatched junction bases: 3. The CDR3 runs 14 residues. Germline loops: CDR1 MNHEY, CDR2 SVGAGI. As DNA, the CDR3 is TGTGCCAGCAGTTACGGGCAGGGGGCCTATGGCTACACCTTC. Translation: CASSYGQGAYGYTF.

This clonotype was counted ten times or more. This chain joins TRBV2 and TRBJ1-5; D gene ambiguous. Germline V gene sequence: CDR1 SNHLY, CDR2 FYNNEI. Trimming pared 5 bases from V and 5 bases from J, leaving 10 bases between. The CDR3 covers 13 residues. CDR3 in amino acids: CASSPPNHQPQHF. Written as DNA, the CDR3 is TGTGCCAGCAGTCCGCCGAATCATCAGCCCCAGCATTTT.

Ten or more counts support this clonotype. The V gene is TRBV12-3 or TRBV12-4, the J gene TRBJ1-1, with 9 bases matching TRBD1. The CDR3 loop spans 15 amino acids. V gave up 5 bases and J gave up 2 bases; unmatched junction bases: 6. DNA of the CDR3: TGTGCCAGCAGTCTCCGGGACAGGGCTAACACTGAAGCTTTCTTT. Amino acid sequence: CASSLRDRANTEAFF.

This clonotype was detected ten times or more. The V gene is TRBV12-3 or TRBV12-4, the J gene TRBJ1-2, with D unclear. This CDR3 has 15 amino acids. Trimming stripped 6 bases from V and 4 bases from J, with 18 bases between. Here the CDR3 DNA reads TGTGCCAGCAGGCGAGGGCTTTTCCCCCCCTATGGCTACACCTTC. This gives the protein CASRRGLFPPYGYTF.

The rearrangement links TRBV6-1 to TRBJ2-7, with a tentative D call TRBD2 (5 bases). This CDR3 has 14 amino acids. CDR1 is MNHNS and CDR2 is SASEGT in the germline V gene. V dropped 2 bases and J dropped 3 bases, with 11 bases sitting between them. The chain's CDR3 is CASSEREFNYEQYF. In DNA form, the CDR3 reads TGTGCCAGCAGTGAAAGGGAGTTTAACTACGAGCAGTACTTC.

There are a few counts of this clonotype. V is TRBV9 and J is TRBJ2-2; 9 positions agree with TRBD2. The germline V gene has CDR1 SGDLS and CDR2 YYNGEE. The trim removed 3 bases at V and 4 bases at J, leaving 7 bases unmatched. The CDR3 spans 16 residues. The CDR3 DNA follows: TGTGCCAGCAGCGGGCGGGGGGGCCTCGGCACCGGGGAGCTGTTTTTT. Encoded protein: CASSGRGGLGTGELFF.

The genes are TRBV6-1 and TRBJ2-5; 7 nucleotides match TRBD2. CDR3 size: 15 residues. Per germline, CDR1 MNHNS and CDR2 SASEGT. The V segment lost 5 bases and the J segment 5 bases; nucleotides outside the gene matches: 11. The DNA for the CDR3 is TGTGCCAGCAGTCCCCTGGGGAGCGGGGAGGAGACCCAGTACTTC. Amino acids: CASSPLGSGEETQYF.

This clonotype was seen more than once but under ten times. The chain links TRBV13 to TRBJ2-5, with 10 bases identical to TRBD2. The germline gives CDR1 PRHDT, CDR2 FYEKMQ (reference sequence). CDR3 length: 16 amino acids. J lost 5 bases, V lost 3 bases, and 9 bases had no gene match. In DNA form, the CDR3 reads TGTGCCAGCAGCTTTCAAGCGGGGGGGTTCAGGGAGACCCAGTACTTC. Translating it yields CASSFQAGGFRETQYF.

This clonotype was observed many times. The rearrangement links TRBV6-1 to TRBJ1-6, with TRBD1 matching over 10 bases. V was clipped by 6 bases and J by 10 bases; unmatched bases: 12. This CDR3 contains 16 residues. Per the germline V gene, CDR1 is MNHNS and CDR2 is SASEGT. The CDR3 spells CASRRDRGLDYSPLHF. CDR3 in DNA: TGTGCCAGCAGACGGGACAGGGGTCTGGATTACTCACCCCTCCACTTT.

V is TRBV6-2 or TRBV6-3 and J is TRBJ1-1, with D perhaps matching TRBD1 (5 bases). The CDR3 has 12 residues. Germline V gene data show CDR1 as MNHEY and CDR2 as SVGEGT. V gave up 2 bases and J gave up 11 bases, with 12 bases separating them. In DNA, the CDR3 is TGTGCCAGCAGTTACCCCCAGGGTCCGGCTTTCTTT. This sequence encodes CASSYPQGPAFF.

This clonotype was picked up many times. The J gene is TRBJ2-5, the V gene TRBV27; D unresolved. This CDR3 spans 13 amino acids. CDR1 and CDR2 from the germline V gene are MNHEY and SMNVEV (reference sequence). Trimming took off 4 bases at V and 5 bases at J, with 11 bases between the two ends. CDR3 loop: CASSWGFMETQYF. The CDR3 region has the DNA TGTGCCAGCAGTTGGGGATTTATGGAGACCCAGTACTTC.

This clonotype was recorded at least ten times. CDR3 sequence (DNA): TGCGCCAGCAGCCACCCTTGGGCGGGGGGAGGCGAGCAGTACTTC. Protein product: CASSHPWAGGGEQYF. V and J are TRBV4-1 and TRBJ2-7; 8 bases map to TRBD2. Germline CDR1 is MGHRA and CDR2 is YSYEKL. Trimming removed 3 bases from V and 6 bases from J; junction bases left unmatched: 10. The CDR3 consists of 15 residues.

In its sample, this clonotype was seen many times. This rearrangement joins TRBV2 to TRBJ2-5; D is possibly TRBD2 (6 bases). V dropped 5 bases and J dropped 4 bases, with 14 bases sitting between them. The CDR3 consists of 14 residues. Germline V gives CDR1 SNHLY, CDR2 FYNNEI. CDR3 amino acids: CASSSRGGPETQYF. The CDR3 DNA sequence: TGTGCCAGCAGTTCGCGGGGAGGCCCAGAGACCCAGTACTTC.

At least ten counts were recorded for this clonotype. This rearrangement joins TRBV24-1 to TRBJ2-5; TRBD2 aligns across 8 bases. CDR3 length: 17 residues. Germline values: CDR1 KGHDR, CDR2 SFDVKD. The ends lost 2 bases at V and 5 bases at J; junction bases unmatched: 12. CDR3 coding DNA: TGTGCCACCAGTGATTCGGCAGGTGGACTAGCAGGGGAGACCCAGTACTTC. Amino acid sequence: CATSDSAGGLAGETQYF.

The chain combines TRBV18 with TRBJ1-6; no reliable D call. The CDR3 runs to 17 residues. Trimming removed 6 bases from V and 0 bases from J, with 15 bases in between. CDR1 is KGHSH, CDR2 LQKENI, per germline. CDR3 residues: CASSDGLPSSYNSPLHF. The CDR3, as DNA: TGTGCCAGCTCGGACGGACTACCCAGCTCCTATAATTCACCCCTCCACTTT.

Concerning this clonotype itself: Compared with germline, one end of the junction differs, possibly owing to a read error. This chain joins TRBV7-6 and TRBJ2-5; 12 bases are shared with TRBD2. Germline CDR1 SGHVS, CDR2 FNYEAQ. The length of the CDR3 is 12 residues. CDR3 in DNA: TGTGCCAGCAGCCTACTAGCGGGGGGAGGTGACTTC. Translation gives CASSLLAGGGDF.

This clonotype occurred many times. The CDR3 coding sequence is TGCGCCAGCAGCCCAGGGGATGGCTATGGCTACACCTTC. The encoded protein is CASSPGDGYGYTF. V usage is TRBV5-1 and J usage is TRBJ1-2; TRBD1 is a possible D gene (6 bases). The CDR3 consists of 13 residues. CDR1 and CDR2 (germline): SGHRS, YFSETQ. V was trimmed by 4 bases and J by 4 bases, leaving 11 bases between them.

As to this clonotype: Its ends do not fully match the called genes, so a read error is possible. This chain links TRBV7-3 with TRBJ2-7; D unclear. Germline assignment: CDR1 SGHTA and CDR2 FQGTGA. The CDR3 has 13 amino acids. CDR3 nucleotide sequence: TGTGCCAGCAGCTTAGTGGGAACCTACGATCAGTACTTC. Translated: CASSLVGTYDQYF.

The rearrangement joins TRBV12-3 or TRBV12-4 to TRBJ2-7; 8 positions match TRBD1. V trimming: 5 bases; J trimming: 2 bases; junction bases outside the gene matches: 8. This CDR3 has 15 amino acids. The CDR3 region is CASSPPGQAPYEQYF. The CDR3 DNA is TGTGCCAGCAGTCCACCGGGACAGGCCCCCTACGAGCAGTACTTC.

Ten or more counts support this clonotype. The V and J genes are TRBV5-1 and TRBJ1-2; TRBD1 matches 7 bases. The CDR3 loop spans 14 amino acids. The junction had 6 bases not matched to a gene; V was cut back by 4 bases and J by 3 bases. CDR1 SGHRS and CDR2 YFSETQ come from the germline V gene. CDR3 sequence (DNA): TGCGCCAGCAGCCCCGGGGACAGTCACTATGGCTACACCTTC. Translation gives CASSPGDSHYGYTF.

This clonotype was picked up many times. The chain combines TRBV20-1 with TRBJ2-7; 8 bases map to TRBD2. J was trimmed by 0 bases and V by 6 bases; bases with no gene match: 7. The CDR3 totals 14 residues. Germline V gene data show CDR1 as DFQATT and CDR2 as SNEGSKA (reference sequence). CDR3 residues: CSAATGGGSYEQYF. The DNA for the CDR3 is TGCAGTGCGGCGACCGGGGGGGGCTCCTACGAGCAGTACTTC.

This clonotype was recorded many times. The chain recombines TRBV6-1 with TRBJ2-7; 8 nucleotides match TRBD1. Germline lookup yields CDR1 MNHNS and CDR2 SASEGT. The CDR3 is 13 residues long. J lost 6 bases, V lost 4 bases, and 5 bases had no gene match. The CDR3 sequence: CASSALTGAEQYF. The CDR3 DNA sequence: TGTGCCAGCAGTGCGCTGACAGGGGCCGAGCAGTACTTC.

This chain connects TRBV7-8 to TRBJ1-5, with D perhaps matching TRBD1 (6 bases). V lost 2 bases, J lost 12 bases, and 17 bases lay in between. CDR3 size: 14 residues. From germline, CDR1 is SGHVS and CDR2 FQNEAQ. The CDR3: CASSLRDTLWRQHF. The CDR3 nucleotides are TGTGCCAGCAGCTTACGGGACACCTTATGGCGCCAGCATTTT.

This clonotype has at least ten counts. The rearrangement links TRBV28 to TRBJ1-1; TRBD1 matches at 9 bases. The germline CDR1 and CDR2 sequences are MDHEN and SYDVKM. CDR3 length: 14 residues. Trimming took 5 bases from V and 1 from J; bases not matched to a gene: 2. CDR3: CASSTDRGNTEAFF. CDR3 nucleotides: TGTGCCAGCAGTACGGACAGGGGGAACACTGAAGCTTTCTTT. The complete variable domain, with remaining parts taken from reference TRBV28 and TRBJ1-1, reads DVKVTQSSRYLVKRTGEKVFLECVQDMDHENMFWYRQDPGLGLRLIYFSYDVKMKEKGDIPEGYSVSREKKERFSLILESASTNQTSMYLCASSTDRGNTEAFFGQGTRLTVV.

V and J are TRBV30 and TRBJ2-5, with D uncertain. The germline CDR1 and CDR2 sequences are GTSNPN and SVGIG (reference sequence). Trimming removed 1 base at V and 5 bases at J, with 11 bases between. There are 13 residues in the CDR3. CDR3 residues: CAWSGSRRETQYF. The CDR3 coding sequence is TGTGCCTGGAGTGGCAGTAGGCGGGAGACCCAGTACTTC.